A selection of T cell receptor beta chains follows, all from one sample in a study of T-cell memory formation after mild COVID-19. TCRdb called the 5' RACE reads again in MiXCR, with one record for every CDR3 protein. Counted here are under 250,000 distinct CDR3 sequences, more than 8% occurring once; the ten biggest clones make up 22%. Sequencing used PBMCs or a T cell subset sorted from them (not recorded which). These receptors were taken from a man between 18 and 29 years old who had mild COVID-19 (a few samples of this study predate the infection). Cell type and time point are not known. The conserved cysteine and the conserved F or W are not part of the CDR3 here. The D gene is left open where the match is weak.

j_call | d_call | v_call | cdr3_aa
TRBJ2-5 | TRBD1 | TRBV4-1 | ASSQDISRGQTQY
TRBJ2-3 | TRBD1 | TRBV5-1 | ASSLAEGGGVDTQY
TRBJ2-4 | NA | TRBV11-2 | ASSLEGSSSDKNIQY
TRBJ1-5 | NA | TRBV7-9 | ASSLGAQPQH
TRBJ1-2 | NA | TRBV7-2 | ASSLLSDGYGYT
TRBJ1-2 | NA | TRBV5-1 | ASSFTENYGYT
TRBJ2-5 | NA | TRBV7-2 | ASHTGRGQETQY
TRBJ1-3 | TRBD1 | TRBV6-1 | ASSEVGTASGNTIY
TRBJ2-5 | TRBD2 | TRBV20-1 | SARSPGLAGAGLAQY
TRBJ2-3 | NA | TRBV12-3/TRBV12-4 | ASSGPGAAPSTDTQY
TRBJ2-6 | NA | TRBV20-1 | SARPPTGLSGANVLT
TRBJ1-3 | NA | TRBV11-2 | ASSQTGLSGNTIY
TRBJ2-5 | TRBD2 | TRBV19 | ASSGTSGGARETQY
TRBJ1-2 | NA | TRBV4-1 | ASSQDGINYGYT
TRBJ2-7 | NA | TRBV12-3/TRBV12-4 | ASDKGSTYEQY
TRBJ2-1 | NA | TRBV27 | ASSFLRTGGSYNEQF
TRBJ2-1 | NA | TRBV6-1 | ASSEFPLAPNEQF